These 6 T cell receptor beta chains came from one sample sequenced in a study of blood T cell repertoires in COVID-19. Generated by immunoSEQ multiplex PCR, the TCRdb table keeps only in-frame clones and is missing some. The sample has approximately 320,000 clones, 65% to 90% seen once; the top ten hold 7.2%. The specimen was peripheral blood. These receptors all come from a human donor in a cohort sampled during active COVID-19.

This clone turned up a few times. The rearrangement joins TRBV29-1 to TRBJ2-1; TRBD2 matches at 8 bases. Trimming removed 1 base from V and 6 bases from J; junction bases left unmatched: 8. CDR3 length: 15 residues. The germline CDR1 and CDR2 sequences are SQVTM and ANQGSEA. CDR3 region: CSVEGGKRGFNEQFF. CDR3 coding DNA: TGCAGCGTTGAAGGAGGCAAGCGGGGGTTCAATGAGCAGTTCTTC.

The chain carries TRBV5-1 and TRBJ2-2; TRBD2 matches at 12 bases. J gave up 6 bases and V 2 bases, and 8 bases lay outside the gene matches. Germline V gene lookup returns CDR1 SGHRS and CDR2 YFSETQ. This CDR3 comprises 17 residues. CDR3: CASSLSSGGAGAGELFF. The CDR3 nucleotides are TGCGCCAGCAGCTTATCTAGCGGGGGGGCCGGAGCCGGGGAGCTGTTTTTT.

J is TRBJ1-1 and V is TRBV5-1; 9 bases agree with TRBD1. The V segment lost 2 bases and the J segment 6 bases; nucleotides outside the gene matches: 5. CDR3 size: 14 residues. CDR1 is SGHRS and CDR2 is YFSETQ in the germline V gene. In nucleotides, the CDR3 is TGCGCCAGCAGCTTCACAGGGGGCCGCGCTGAAGCTTTCTTT. This encodes CASSFTGGRAEAFF.

V usage is TRBV7-3 and J usage is TRBJ2-2, with D maybe TRBD2 (7 bases). Germline assignment: CDR1 SGHTA and CDR2 FQGTGA. Trimming took off 5 bases at V and 2 bases at J, with 15 bases between the two ends. The CDR3 has 16 amino acids. CDR3 DNA: TGTGCCAGCAGCCCCTGGCGGGGGACAAACACCGGGGAGCTGTTTTTT. The encoded protein is CASSPWRGTNTGELFF.

This clone was detected only once. V and J are TRBV5-4 and TRBJ1-6; 7 nucleotides align to TRBD1. V lost 4 bases and J lost 7; bases outside the gene matches: 5. Germline V gives CDR1 SGHNT, CDR2 YYREEE (reference sequence). The CDR3 covers 14 residues. The CDR3 loop reads CASSIEQGNSPLHF. CDR3 sequence (DNA): TGTGCCAGCAGCATCGAACAGGGGAATTCACCCCTCCACTTT.

This clone was detected only a few times. The rearrangement uses TRBV7-2 and TRBJ1-6; weak D call: TRBD1 (5 bases). CDR3 length: 15 amino acids. Looked up from germline, CDR1 is SGHTA and CDR2 is FQGNSA. Trimming removed 6 bases at V and 8 bases at J, with 17 bases between. CDR3 protein: CASSRESGRDSPLHF. The DNA for the CDR3 is TGTGCCAGCAGTCGGGAGTCAGGGAGGGATTCACCCCTCCACTTT.